This T cell receptor beta chain comes out of a study of T cell responses to AZD1222 COVID-19 vaccine. Study results and limitations: Only five or six individuals given AZD1222 were seropositive at baseline.

This clone was observed once. Its matching antigen is unknown. This table comes from immunoSEQ multiplex PCR, and its TCRdb copy is limited to in-frame clones, with some not included. The table lists 140,000 or so clones, approximately 90% of them singletons, with about 3.4% in the top ten. The germline CDR1 and CDR2 sequences are LNHDA and SQIVND (reference sequence). The CDR3 covers 16 residues. V shed 4 bases, J shed 3 bases, and the junction held 4 bases outside the gene matches. This specimen was peripheral blood, taken 28 days after the second AZD1222 dose. The clonotype originates from an adult who received the AZD1222 COVID-19 vaccine. The J gene is TRBJ2-5, the V gene TRBV19; TRBD2 matches 14 bases. CDR3 sequence: CASSRTSGGFKETQYF. CDR3 in DNA: TGTGCCAGTAGTAGGACTAGCGGGGGGTTTAAAGAGACCCAGTACTTC.